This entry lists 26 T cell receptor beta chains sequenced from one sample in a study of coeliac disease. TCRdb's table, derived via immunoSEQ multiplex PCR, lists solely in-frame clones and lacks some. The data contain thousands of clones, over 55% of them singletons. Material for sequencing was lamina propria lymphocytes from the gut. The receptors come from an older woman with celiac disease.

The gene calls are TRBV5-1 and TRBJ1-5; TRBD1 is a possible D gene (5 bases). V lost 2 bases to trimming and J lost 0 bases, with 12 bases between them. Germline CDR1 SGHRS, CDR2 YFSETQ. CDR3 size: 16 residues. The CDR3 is CASSFRDRFSNQPQHF. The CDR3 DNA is TGCGCCAGCAGCTTCCGTGACAGATTTAGCAATCAGCCCCAGCATTTT.

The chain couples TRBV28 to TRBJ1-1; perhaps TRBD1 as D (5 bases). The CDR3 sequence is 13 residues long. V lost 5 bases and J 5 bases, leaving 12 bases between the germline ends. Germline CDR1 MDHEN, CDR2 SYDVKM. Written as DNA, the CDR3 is TGTGCCAGCAGTCGAACAGGATCAACTGAAGCTTTCTTT. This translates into CASSRTGSTEAFF.

The DNA of the CDR3 is TGTGCCAGCGCGGGACTGACTGAAGCTTTCTTT. Translated: CASAGLTEAFF. This chain uses TRBV28 with TRBJ1-1; D may be TRBD1 (5 bases). The V gene lost 8 bases and the J gene lost 5 bases, with 9 bases spanning the gap. CDR3 length: 11 amino acids. CDR1 is MDHEN, CDR2 SYDVKM, per germline.

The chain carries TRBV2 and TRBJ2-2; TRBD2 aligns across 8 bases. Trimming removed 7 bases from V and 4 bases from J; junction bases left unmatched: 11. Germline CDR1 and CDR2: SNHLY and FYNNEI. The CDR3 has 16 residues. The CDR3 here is CASIPGGAGSTGELFF. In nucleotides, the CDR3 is TGTGCCAGCATTCCCGGGGGGGCCGGGAGCACCGGGGAGCTGTTTTTT.

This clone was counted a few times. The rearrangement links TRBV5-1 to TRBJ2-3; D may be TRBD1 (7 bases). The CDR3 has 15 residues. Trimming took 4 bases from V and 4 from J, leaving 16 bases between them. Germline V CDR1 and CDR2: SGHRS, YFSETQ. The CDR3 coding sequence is TGCGCCAGCAGCCTCGGCCAGGGGGGCCCAGATACGCAGTATTTT. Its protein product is CASSLGQGGPDTQYF.

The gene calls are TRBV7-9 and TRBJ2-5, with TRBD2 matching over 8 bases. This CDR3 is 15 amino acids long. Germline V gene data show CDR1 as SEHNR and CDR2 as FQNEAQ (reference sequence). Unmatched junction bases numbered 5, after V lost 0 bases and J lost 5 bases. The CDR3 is CASSLASGGWETQYF. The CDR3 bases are TGTGCCAGCAGCTTAGCGTCGGGAGGGTGGGAGACCCAGTACTTC.

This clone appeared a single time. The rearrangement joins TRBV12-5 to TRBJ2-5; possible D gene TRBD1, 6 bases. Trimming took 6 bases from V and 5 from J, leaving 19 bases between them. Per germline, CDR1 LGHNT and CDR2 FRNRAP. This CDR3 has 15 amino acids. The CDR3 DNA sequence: TGTGCTAGTGGCTCGGGACACCCTGGTATGGAGACCCAGTACTTC. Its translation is CASGSGHPGMETQYF.

In DNA, the CDR3 is TGCGCCAGCAGCTTGGGCGGGGCAACCGGGGAGCTGTTTTTT. Translating it yields CASSLGGATGELFF. V is TRBV5-1 and J is TRBJ2-2; possibly TRBD2 for D (6 bases). Germline V lookup: CDR1 SGHRS, CDR2 YFSETQ. Trimming removed 0 bases from V and 5 bases from J, with 8 bases in between. CDR3 size: 14 residues. Variable domain in full (rest from reference TRBV5-1 and TRBJ2-2): KAGVTQTPRYLIKTRGQQVTLSCSPISGHRSVSWYQQTPGQGLQFLFEYFSETQRNKGNFPGRFSGRQFSNSRSEMNVSTLELGDSALYLCASSLGGATGELFFGEGSRLTVL.

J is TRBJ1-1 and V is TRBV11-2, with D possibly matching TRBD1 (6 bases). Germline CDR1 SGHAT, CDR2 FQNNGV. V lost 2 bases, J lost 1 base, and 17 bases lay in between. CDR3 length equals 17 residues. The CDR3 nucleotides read TGTGCCAGCAGCTTACTCCTCAGGGGTTGGGGGAACACTGAAGCTTTCTTT. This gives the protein CASSLLLRGWGNTEAFF.

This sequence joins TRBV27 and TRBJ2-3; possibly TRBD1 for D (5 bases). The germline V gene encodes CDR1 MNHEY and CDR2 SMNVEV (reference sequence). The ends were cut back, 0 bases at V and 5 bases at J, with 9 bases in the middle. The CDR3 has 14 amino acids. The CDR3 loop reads CASSLSYRLDTQYF. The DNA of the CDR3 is TGTGCCAGCAGTTTATCTTACAGGCTAGATACGCAGTATTTT.

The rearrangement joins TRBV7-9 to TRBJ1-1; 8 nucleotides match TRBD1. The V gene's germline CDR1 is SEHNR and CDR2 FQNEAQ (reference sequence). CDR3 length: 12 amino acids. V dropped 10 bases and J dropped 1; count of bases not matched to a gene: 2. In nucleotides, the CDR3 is TGTGCCACCGGACAGGGGAACACTGAAGCTTTCTTT. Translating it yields CATGQGNTEAFF.

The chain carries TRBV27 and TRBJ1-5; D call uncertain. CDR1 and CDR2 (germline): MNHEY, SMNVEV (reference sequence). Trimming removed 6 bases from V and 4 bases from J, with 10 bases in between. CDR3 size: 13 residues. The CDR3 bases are TGTGCCAGCAGGGCGAGGGAAAATCAGCCCCAGCATTTT. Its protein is CASRARENQPQHF.

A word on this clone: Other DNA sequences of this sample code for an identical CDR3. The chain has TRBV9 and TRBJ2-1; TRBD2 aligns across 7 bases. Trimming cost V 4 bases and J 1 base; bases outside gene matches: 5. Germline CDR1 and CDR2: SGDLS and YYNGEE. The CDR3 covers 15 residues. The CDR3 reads CASSPREKSYNEQFF. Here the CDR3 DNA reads TGTGCCAGCAGCCCGCGGGAGAAGTCCTACAATGAGCAGTTCTTC. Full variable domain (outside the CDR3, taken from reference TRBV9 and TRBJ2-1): DSGVTQTPKHLITATGQRVTLRCSPRSGDLSVYWYQQSLDQGLQFLIQYYNGEERAKGNILERFSAQQFPDLHSELNLSSLELGDSALYFCASSPREKSYNEQFFGPGTRLTVL.

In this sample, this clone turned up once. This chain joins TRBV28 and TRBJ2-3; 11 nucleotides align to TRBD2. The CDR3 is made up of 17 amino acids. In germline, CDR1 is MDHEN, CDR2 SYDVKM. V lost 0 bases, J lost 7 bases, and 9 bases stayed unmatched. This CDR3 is CASSLWGGTSGGNTQYF. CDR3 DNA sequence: TGTGCCAGCAGTTTATGGGGCGGGACTAGCGGTGGGAATACGCAGTATTTT.

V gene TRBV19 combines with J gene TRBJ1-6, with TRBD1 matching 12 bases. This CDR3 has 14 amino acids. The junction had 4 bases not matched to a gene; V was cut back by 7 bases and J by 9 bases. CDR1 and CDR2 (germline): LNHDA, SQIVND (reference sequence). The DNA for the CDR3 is TGTGCCAGTACGAGGGACAGGGGGCTTTCACCCCTCCACTTT. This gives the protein CASTRDRGLSPLHF.

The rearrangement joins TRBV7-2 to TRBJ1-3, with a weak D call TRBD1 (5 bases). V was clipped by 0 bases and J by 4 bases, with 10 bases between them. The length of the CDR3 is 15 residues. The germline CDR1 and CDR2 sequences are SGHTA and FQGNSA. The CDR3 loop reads CASSLAGQGGNTIYF. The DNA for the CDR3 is TGTGCCAGCAGCTTAGCAGGGCAGGGCGGAAACACCATATATTTT.

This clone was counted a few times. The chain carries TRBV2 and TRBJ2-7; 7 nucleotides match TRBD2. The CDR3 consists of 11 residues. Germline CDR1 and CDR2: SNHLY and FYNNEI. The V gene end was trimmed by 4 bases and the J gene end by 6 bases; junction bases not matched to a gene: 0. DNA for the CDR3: TGTGCCAGCAGTGGGGGGGGCGAGCAGTACTTC. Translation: CASSGGGEQYF.

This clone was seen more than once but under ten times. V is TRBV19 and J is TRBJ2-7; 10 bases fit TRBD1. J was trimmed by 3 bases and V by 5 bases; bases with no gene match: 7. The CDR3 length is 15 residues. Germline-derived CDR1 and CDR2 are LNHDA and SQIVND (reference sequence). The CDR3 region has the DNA TGTGCCAGTAGTGGAGGCCGGGACAGGGGCTACGAGCAGTACTTC. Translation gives CASSGGRDRGYEQYF.

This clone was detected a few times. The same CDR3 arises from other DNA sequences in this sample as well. CDR3: CASSPVSSGNTIYF. The CDR3 DNA sequence: TGCGCCAGCAGCCCCGTCAGCTCTGGAAACACCATATATTTT. This chain uses TRBV5-1 with TRBJ1-3; D unresolved. Germline lookup yields CDR1 SGHRS and CDR2 YFSETQ. The length of the CDR3 is 14 residues. Trimming removed 4 bases from V and 0 bases from J, with 8 bases in between.

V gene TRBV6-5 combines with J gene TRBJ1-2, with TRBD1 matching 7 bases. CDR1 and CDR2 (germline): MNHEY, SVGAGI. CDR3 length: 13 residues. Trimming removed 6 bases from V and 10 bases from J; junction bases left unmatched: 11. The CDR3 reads CASSPAPDRAYTF. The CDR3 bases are TGTGCCAGCAGCCCAGCCCCCGACAGGGCCTACACCTTC.

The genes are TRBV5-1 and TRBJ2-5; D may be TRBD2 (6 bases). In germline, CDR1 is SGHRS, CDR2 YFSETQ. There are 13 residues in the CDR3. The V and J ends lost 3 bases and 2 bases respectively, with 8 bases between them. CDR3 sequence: CASSSGTQETQYF. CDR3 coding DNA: TGCGCCAGCAGCTCGGGGACTCAAGAGACCCAGTACTTC.

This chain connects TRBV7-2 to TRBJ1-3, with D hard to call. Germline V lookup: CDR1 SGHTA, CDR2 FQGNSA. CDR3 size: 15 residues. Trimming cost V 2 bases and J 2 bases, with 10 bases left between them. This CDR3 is CASSLYAVPGNTIYF. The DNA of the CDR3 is TGTGCCAGCAGCTTATATGCAGTCCCTGGAAACACCATATATTTT.

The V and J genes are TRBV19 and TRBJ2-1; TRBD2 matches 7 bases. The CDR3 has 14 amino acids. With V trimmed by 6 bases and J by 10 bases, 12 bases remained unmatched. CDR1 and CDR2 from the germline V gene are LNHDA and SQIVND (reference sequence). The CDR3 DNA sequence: TGTGCCAGTAGCCCACCCAGCGGGGCGCCCGAGCAGTTCTTC. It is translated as CASSPPSGAPEQFF.

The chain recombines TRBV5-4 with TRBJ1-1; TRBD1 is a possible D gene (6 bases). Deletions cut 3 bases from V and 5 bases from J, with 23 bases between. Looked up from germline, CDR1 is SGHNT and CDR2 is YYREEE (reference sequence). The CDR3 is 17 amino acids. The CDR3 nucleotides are TGTGCCAGCAGCTCGGGGGGTGTCGGGGGGCAGCCGACTGAAGCTTTCTTT. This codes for CASSSGGVGGQPTEAFF.

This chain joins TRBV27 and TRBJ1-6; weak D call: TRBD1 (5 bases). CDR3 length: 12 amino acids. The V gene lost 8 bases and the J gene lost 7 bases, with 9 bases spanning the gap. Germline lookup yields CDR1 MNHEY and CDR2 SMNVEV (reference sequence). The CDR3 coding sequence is TGTGCCAGCTGGGCAGGGAATTCACCCCTCCACTTT. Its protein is CASWAGNSPLHF.

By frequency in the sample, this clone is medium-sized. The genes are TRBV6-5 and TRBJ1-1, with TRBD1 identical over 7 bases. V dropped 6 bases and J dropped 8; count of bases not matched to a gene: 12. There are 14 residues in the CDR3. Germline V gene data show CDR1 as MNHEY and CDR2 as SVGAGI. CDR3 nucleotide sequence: TGTGCCAGCAGATATGACAGGGTGGTGGGGGAAGCTTTCTTT. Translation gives CASRYDRVVGEAFF.